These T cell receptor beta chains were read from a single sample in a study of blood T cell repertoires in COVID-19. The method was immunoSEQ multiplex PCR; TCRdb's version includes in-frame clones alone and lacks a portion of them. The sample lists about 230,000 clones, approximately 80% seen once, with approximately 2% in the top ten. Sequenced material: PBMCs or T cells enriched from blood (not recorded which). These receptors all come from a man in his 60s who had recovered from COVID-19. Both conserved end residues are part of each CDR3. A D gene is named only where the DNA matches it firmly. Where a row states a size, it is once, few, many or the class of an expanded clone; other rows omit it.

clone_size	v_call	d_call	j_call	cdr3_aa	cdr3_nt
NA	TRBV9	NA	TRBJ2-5	CASSVGAAGETQYF	TGTGCCAGCAGCGTAGGGGCAGCTGGAGAGACCCAGTACTTC
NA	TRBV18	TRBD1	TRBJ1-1	CASSPVRDRNTEAFF	TGTGCCAGCTCACCGGTCCGGGACAGGAACACTGAAGCTTTCTTT
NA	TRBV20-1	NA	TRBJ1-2	CSASPRKSYGYTF	TGCAGTGCTAGTCCCAGGAAATCCTATGGCTACACCTTC
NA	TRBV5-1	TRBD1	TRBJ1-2	CASSYGQGERGYTF	TGCGCCAGCAGCTACGGACAGGGGGAGAGAGGCTACACCTTC
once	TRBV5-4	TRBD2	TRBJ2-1	CASSRRRGVNLYNEQFF	TGTGCCAGCAGCCGTCGGCGGGGGGTCAACCTTTACAATGAGCAGTTCTTC
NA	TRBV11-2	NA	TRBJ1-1	CASSQGRVGAFF	TGTGCCAGCAGCCAGGGTAGGGTGGGAGCTTTCTTT
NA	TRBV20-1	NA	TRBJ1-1	CSAFSGTEAFF	TGCAGTGCTTTTTCAGGGACTGAAGCTTTCTTT
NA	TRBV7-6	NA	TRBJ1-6	CASSLGGALPSPLHF	TGTGCCAGCAGCTTGGGGGGAGCGTTACCTTCACCCCTCCACTTT
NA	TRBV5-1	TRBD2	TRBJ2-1	CASSAGLADGNEQFF	TGCGCCAGCAGCGCGGGACTAGCGGACGGAAATGAGCAGTTCTTC
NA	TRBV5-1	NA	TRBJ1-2	CASSSSGGSGYTF	TGCGCCAGCAGCTCCTCCGGGGGAAGTGGCTACACCTTC
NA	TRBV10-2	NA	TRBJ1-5	CASSDGQGSNQPQHF	TGCGCCAGCAGTGACGGGCAGGGTAGCAATCAGCCCCAGCATTTT
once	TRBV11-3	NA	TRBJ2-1	CASSFGGGEQFF	TGTGCCAGCAGCTTTGGCGGTGGTGAGCAGTTCTTC
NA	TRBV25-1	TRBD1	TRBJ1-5	CASSEQGGQQPQHF	TGTGCCAGCAGTGAACAGGGGGGTCAACAGCCCCAGCATTTT
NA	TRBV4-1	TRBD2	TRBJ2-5	CASSQESGGGVETQYF	TGCGCCAGCAGCCAAGAGTCTGGCGGGGGGGTTGAGACCCAGTACTTC
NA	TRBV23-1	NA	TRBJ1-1	CASSHAGHEHEAFF	TGCGCCAGCAGTCACGCCGGACACGAGCATGAAGCTTTCTTT
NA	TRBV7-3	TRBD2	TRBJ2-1	CASSIRVAGNNEQFF	TGTGCCAGCAGCATTCGGGTAGCGGGGAACAATGAGCAGTTCTTC
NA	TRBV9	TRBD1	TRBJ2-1	CASSVGQGTYNEQFF	TGTGCCAGCAGCGTAGGACAGGGGACCTACAATGAGCAGTTCTTC
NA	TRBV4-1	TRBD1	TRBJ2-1	CASSQQGAKYNEQFF	TGCGCCAGCAGCCAGCAGGGGGCGAAATACAATGAGCAGTTCTTC
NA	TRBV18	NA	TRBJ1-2	CASSPRQPKNYGYTF	TGTGCCAGCTCACCGCGACAGCCAAAAAACTATGGCTACACCTTC
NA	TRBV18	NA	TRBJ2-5	CASSPDNQETQYF	TGTGCCAGCTCACCAGACAACCAAGAGACCCAGTACTTC
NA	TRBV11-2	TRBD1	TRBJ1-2	CASSFAGTATNYGYTF	TGTGCCAGCAGCTTCGCCGGGACAGCGACAAACTATGGCTACACCTTC
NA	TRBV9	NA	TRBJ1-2	CASSVDGGLYGYTF	TGTGCCAGCAGCGTAGACGGGGGGCTCTATGGCTACACCTTC
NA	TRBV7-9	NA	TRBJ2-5	CASSLTFQETQYF	TGTGCCAGCAGCTTAACATTCCAAGAGACCCAGTACTTC
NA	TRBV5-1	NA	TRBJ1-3	CASSEGTNTIYF	TGCGCCAGCAGTGAGGGAACGAACACCATATATTTT
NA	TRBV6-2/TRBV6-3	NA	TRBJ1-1	CASSYPRQDRAFF	TGTGCCAGCAGTTACCCCAGACAGGATCGAGCTTTCTTT
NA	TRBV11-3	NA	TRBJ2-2	CASSLVQYRYTGELFF	TGTGCCAGCAGTTTAGTTCAGTATCGCTACACCGGGGAGCTGTTTTTT
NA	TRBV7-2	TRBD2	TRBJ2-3	CASGRAGGAPDTQYF	TGTGCCAGCGGAAGAGCGGGGGGCGCCCCAGATACGCAGTATTTT
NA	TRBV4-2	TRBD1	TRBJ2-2	CASSQDGTGTGELFF	TGTGCCAGCAGCCAAGATGGGACAGGGACCGGGGAGCTGTTTTTT
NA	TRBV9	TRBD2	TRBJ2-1	CASSVGPGEGLASNEQFF	TGTGCCAGCAGCGTGGGGCCTGGGGAGGGACTAGCATCCAATGAGCAGTTCTTC
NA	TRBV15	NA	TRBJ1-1	CATSRDMTASGTEAFF	TGTGCCACCAGCAGAGATATGACGGCGTCGGGCACTGAAGCTTTCTTT
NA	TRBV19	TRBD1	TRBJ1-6	CASSGQGENSPLHF	TGTGCCAGTAGTGGGCAGGGGGAAAATTCACCCCTCCACTTT
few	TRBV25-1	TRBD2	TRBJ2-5	CASSGTSGGETQYF	TGTGCCAGCAGTGGGACTAGCGGGGGAGAGACCCAGTACTTC
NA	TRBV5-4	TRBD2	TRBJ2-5	CASSPYTSGVETQYF	TGTGCCAGCAGCCCCTACACTAGCGGGGTGGAGACCCAGTACTTC
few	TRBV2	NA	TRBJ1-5	CASSEQVNQPQHF	TGTGCCAGCAGTGAACAGGTCAATCAGCCCCAGCATTTT
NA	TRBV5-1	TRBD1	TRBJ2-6	CASSLHRGDSSGANVLTF	TGCGCCAGCAGCTTGCACAGGGGCGATAGCTCTGGGGCCAACGTCCTGACTTTC
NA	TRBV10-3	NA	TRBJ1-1	CAISVGALGPYEAFF	TGTGCCATCAGTGTTGGGGCCCTTGGCCCTTATGAAGCTTTCTTT
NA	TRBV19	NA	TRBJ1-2	CASNPRGTYYGYTF	TGTGCCAGTAATCCCCGCGGCACCTACTATGGCTACACCTTC
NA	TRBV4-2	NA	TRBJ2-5	CASSSSAWVGGEETQYF	TGTGCCAGCAGCTCCTCCGCGTGGGTGGGGGGAGAAGAGACCCAGTACTTC
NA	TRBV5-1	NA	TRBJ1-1	CASSSHRTQNTEAFF	TGCGCCAGCAGCAGTCACAGGACACAGAACACTGAAGCTTTCTTT
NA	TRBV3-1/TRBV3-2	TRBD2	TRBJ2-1	CASSPTWTSGGSEQFF	TGTGCCAGCAGCCCTACTTGGACTAGCGGGGGGTCCGAGCAGTTCTTC
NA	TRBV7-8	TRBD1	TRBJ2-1	CASSKSGTGSYNEQFF	TGTGCCAGCAGCAAGTCCGGGACAGGGAGCTACAATGAGCAGTTCTTC
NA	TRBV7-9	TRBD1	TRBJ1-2	CASSRDRGHPNYGYTF	TGTGCCAGCAGCCGGGACAGGGGGCACCCTAACTATGGCTACACCTTC
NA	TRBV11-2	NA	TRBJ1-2	CASSSPGHLNYGYTF	TGTGCCAGCAGCTCCCCGGGACACCTTAACTATGGCTACACCTTC